The 10 T cell receptor beta chains listed next were all sequenced from one sample in a study of blood T cell repertoires in COVID-19. Clones were sequenced by immunoSEQ multiplex PCR, and TCRdb holds only the in-frame ones, with some missing. The sample has about 300,000 clones, under 90% seen once. The specimen sequenced was PBMCs or T cells enriched from blood (not recorded which). The receptors were gathered from a man aged 30 to 39 who had recovered from COVID-19.

V gene TRBV10-3 combines with J gene TRBJ2-1; 14 positions agree with TRBD2. The trim removed 0 bases at V and 1 base at J, leaving 5 bases unmatched. The CDR3 contains 19 residues. In germline, CDR1 is ENHRY, CDR2 SYGVKD. For the CDR3, the DNA is TGTGCCATCAGTGAGTCGACTGGACTAGCGGGGGGTTCCTACAATGAGCAGTTCTTC. It is translated as CAISESTGLAGGSYNEQFF.

The V gene is TRBV24-1, the J gene TRBJ2-3, with D maybe TRBD2 (6 bases). The germline V gene has CDR1 KGHDR and CDR2 SFDVKD. This CDR3 region has 17 residues. Trimming cost V 3 bases and J 2 bases, with 17 bases left between them. The CDR3 reads CATSDEWSSGPTDTQYF. CDR3 DNA sequence: TGTGCCACCAGTGATGAATGGAGTAGCGGACCCACAGATACGCAGTATTTT.

V is TRBV4-1 and J is TRBJ2-2; 9 bases match TRBD2. In germline, CDR1 is MGHRA, CDR2 YSYEKL. V trimming: 6 bases; J trimming: 1 base; junction bases outside the gene matches: 9. The CDR3 has 17 amino acids. DNA of the CDR3: TGCGCCAGCAGTTCGTTTCTAGCGGGAAGGAACACCGGGGAGCTGTTTTTT. It specifies CASSSFLAGRNTGELFF.

This chain links TRBV5-5 with TRBJ2-7, with D maybe TRBD2 (5 bases). The germline V and J ends were trimmed by 3 bases and 7 bases, with 17 bases remaining between them. CDR3 length: 14 residues. Germline V gene sequence: CDR1 SGHKS, CDR2 YYEKEE (reference sequence). DNA of the CDR3: TGTGCCAGCAGCTCGGGATTCCTCAGGAGAGAGCAGTACTTC. Its protein is CASSSGFLRREQYF.

V usage is TRBV30 and J usage is TRBJ2-7, with D perhaps matching TRBD1 (6 bases). Germline loops: CDR1 GTSNPN, CDR2 SVGIG (reference sequence). The CDR3 loop spans 14 amino acids. Trimming shortened V by 0 bases and J by 6 bases, and 15 bases separated the two germline ends. CDR3 sequence (DNA): TGTGCCTGGAGTGTACGACAGGCGCCGGTCGAGCAGTACTTC. Protein sequence: CAWSVRQAPVEQYF. The full variable domain, its missing parts supplied by reference TRBV30 and TRBJ2-7, is SQTIHQWPATLVQPVGSPLSLECTVEGTSNPNLYWYRQAAGRGLQLLFYSVGIGQISSEVPQNLSASRPQDRQFILSSKKLLLSDSGFYLCAWSVRQAPVEQYFGPGTRLTVT.

The gene calls are TRBV6-5 and TRBJ1-5; 7 bases line up with TRBD1. This CDR3 has 14 residues. Germline CDR1 and CDR2: MNHEY and SVGAGI. With V trimmed by 4 bases and J by 1 base, 1 base remained unmatched. The CDR3 DNA reads TGTGCCAGCAGTTCACAGGGGAGCAATCAGCCCCAGCATTTT. Translated, it gives CASSSQGSNQPQHF.

This chain uses TRBV5-1 with TRBJ2-1; TRBD2 matches 13 bases. The junction had 11 bases not matched to a gene; V was cut back by 3 bases and J by 5 bases. Germline V gene lookup returns CDR1 SGHRS and CDR2 YFSETQ. The length of the CDR3 is 18 residues. CDR3 residues: CASSSGLAGAKGHNEQFF. CDR3 coding DNA: TGCGCCAGCAGCTCAGGACTAGCGGGAGCTAAGGGGCACAATGAGCAGTTCTTC.

The chain has TRBV24-1 and TRBJ1-5; D is unclear. Looked up from germline, CDR1 is KGHDR and CDR2 is SFDVKD. V lost 2 bases to trimming and J lost 6 bases, with 10 bases between them. This CDR3 has 14 amino acids. CDR3 DNA sequence: TGTGCCACCAGTGATTGGTCTGCCGGTCAGCCCCAGCATTTT. Translated: CATSDWSAGQPQHF.

This chain joins TRBV5-1 and TRBJ2-3, with D tentatively TRBD1 (6 bases). Trimming left V 1 base short and J 0 bases short, with 12 bases between. The CDR3 totals 16 residues. Germline V gives CDR1 SGHRS, CDR2 YFSETQ. CDR3 amino acids: CASSLPPRGSTDTQYF. CDR3 sequence (DNA): TGCGCCAGCAGCTTGCCCCCGAGGGGGAGCACAGATACGCAGTATTTT.

The chain couples TRBV5-1 to TRBJ2-3, with 9 nucleotides matching TRBD1. The CDR3 sequence is 16 residues long. From germline, CDR1 is SGHRS and CDR2 YFSETQ. J gave up 2 bases and V 4 bases, and 8 bases lay outside the gene matches. This CDR3 is CASSIGRDRATDTQYF. The CDR3 DNA sequence: TGCGCCAGCAGCATCGGCCGGGACAGGGCCACAGATACGCAGTATTTT.